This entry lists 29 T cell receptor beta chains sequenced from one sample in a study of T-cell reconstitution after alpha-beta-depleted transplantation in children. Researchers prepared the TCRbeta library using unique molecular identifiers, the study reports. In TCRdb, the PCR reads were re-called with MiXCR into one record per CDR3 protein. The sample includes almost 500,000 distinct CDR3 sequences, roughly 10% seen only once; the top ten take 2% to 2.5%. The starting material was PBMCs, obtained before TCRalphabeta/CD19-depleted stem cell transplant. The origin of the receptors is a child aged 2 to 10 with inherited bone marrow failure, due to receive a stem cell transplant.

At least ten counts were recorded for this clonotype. The CDR3 nucleotides are TGTGCCAGCACCATTGTCGGGACAGGGGCCGGGGAGCTGTTTTTT. It encodes CASTIVGTGAGELFF. The V and J genes are TRBV12-3 or TRBV12-4 and TRBJ2-2, with TRBD1 identical over 10 bases. The CDR3 covers 15 residues. The J segment lost 6 bases and the V segment lost 7 bases, leaving 8 bases of the junction unmatched.

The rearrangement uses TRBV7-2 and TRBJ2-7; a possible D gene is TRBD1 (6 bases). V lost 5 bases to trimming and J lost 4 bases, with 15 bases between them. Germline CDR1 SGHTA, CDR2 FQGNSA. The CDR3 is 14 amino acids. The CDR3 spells CASSLMTGSYEQYF. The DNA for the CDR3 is TGTGCCAGCAGCCTAATGACAGGTTCGTACGAGCAGTACTTC.

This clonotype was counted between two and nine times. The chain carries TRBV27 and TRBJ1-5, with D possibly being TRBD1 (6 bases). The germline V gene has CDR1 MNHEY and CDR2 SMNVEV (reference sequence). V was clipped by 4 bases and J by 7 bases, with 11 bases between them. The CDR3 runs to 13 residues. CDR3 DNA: TGTGCCAGCAGTTCAGGGGTCGGGCAGCCCCAGCATTTT. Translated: CASSSGVGQPQHF.

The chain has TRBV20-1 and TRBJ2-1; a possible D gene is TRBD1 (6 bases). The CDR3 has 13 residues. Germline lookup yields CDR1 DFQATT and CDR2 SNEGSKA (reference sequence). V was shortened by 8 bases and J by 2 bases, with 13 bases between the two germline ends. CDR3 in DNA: TGCAGTCCCCTCGACAGGACCTACAATGAGCAGTTCTTC. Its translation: CSPLDRTYNEQFF.

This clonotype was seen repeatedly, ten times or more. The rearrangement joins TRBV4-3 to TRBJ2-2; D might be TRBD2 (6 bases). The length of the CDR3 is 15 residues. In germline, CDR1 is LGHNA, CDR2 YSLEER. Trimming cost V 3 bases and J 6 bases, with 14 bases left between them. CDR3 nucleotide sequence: TGCGCCAGCAGCCATGACAGACTAGATCCCGGGGAGCTGTTTTTT. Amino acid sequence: CASSHDRLDPGELFF.

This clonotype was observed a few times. As DNA, the CDR3 is TGTGCCAGCACCCTAGGGTCAGGTGGAGATACGCAGTATTTT. Encoded protein: CASTLGSGGDTQYF. This chain joins TRBV11-2 and TRBJ2-3; D uncertain. The V gene lost 7 bases and the J gene lost 5 bases, with 16 bases spanning the gap. Germline-derived CDR1 and CDR2 are SGHAT and FQNNGV. This CDR3 has 14 residues.

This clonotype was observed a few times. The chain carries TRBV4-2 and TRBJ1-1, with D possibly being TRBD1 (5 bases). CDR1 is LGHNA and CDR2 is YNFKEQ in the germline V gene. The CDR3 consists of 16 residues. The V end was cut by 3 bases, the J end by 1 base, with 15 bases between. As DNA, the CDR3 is TGTGCCAGCAGCCATTATTACGGGACCCAGAACACTGAAGCTTTCTTT. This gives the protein CASSHYYGTQNTEAFF.

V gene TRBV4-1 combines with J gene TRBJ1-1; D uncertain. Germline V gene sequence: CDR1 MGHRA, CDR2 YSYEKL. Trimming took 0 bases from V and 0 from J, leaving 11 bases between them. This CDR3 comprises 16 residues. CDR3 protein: CASSQDRAAMNTEAFF. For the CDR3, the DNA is TGCGCCAGCAGCCAAGATCGGGCGGCTATGAACACTGAAGCTTTCTTT.

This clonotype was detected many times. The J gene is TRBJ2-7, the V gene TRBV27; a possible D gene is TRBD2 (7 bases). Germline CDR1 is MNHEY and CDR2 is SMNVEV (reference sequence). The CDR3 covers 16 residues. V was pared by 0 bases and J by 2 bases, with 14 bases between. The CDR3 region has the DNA TGTGCCAGCAGTTTATCGGGGAGGGGGACTACCTACGAGCAGTACTTC. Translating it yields CASSLSGRGTTYEQYF.

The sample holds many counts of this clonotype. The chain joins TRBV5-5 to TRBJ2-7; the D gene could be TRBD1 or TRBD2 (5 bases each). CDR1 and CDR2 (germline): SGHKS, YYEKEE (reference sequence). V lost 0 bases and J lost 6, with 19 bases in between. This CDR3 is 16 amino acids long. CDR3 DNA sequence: TGTGCCAGCAGCTTGGTGGTTGCAGGGAGCCTGGGCGAGCAGTACTTC. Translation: CASSLVVAGSLGEQYF. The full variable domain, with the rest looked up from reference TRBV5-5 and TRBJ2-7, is DAGVTQSPTHLIKTRGQQVTLRCSPISGHKSVSWYQQVLGQGPQFIFQYYEKEERGRGNFPDRFSARQFPNYSSELNVNALLLGDSALYLCASSLVVAGSLGEQYFGPGTRLTVT.

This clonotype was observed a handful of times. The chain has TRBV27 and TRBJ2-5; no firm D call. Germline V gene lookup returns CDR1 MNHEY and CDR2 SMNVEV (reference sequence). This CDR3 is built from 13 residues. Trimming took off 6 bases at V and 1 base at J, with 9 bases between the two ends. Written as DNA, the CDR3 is TGTGCCAGCAGAAAACAAGTCCAAGAGACCCAGTACTTC. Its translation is CASRKQVQETQYF.

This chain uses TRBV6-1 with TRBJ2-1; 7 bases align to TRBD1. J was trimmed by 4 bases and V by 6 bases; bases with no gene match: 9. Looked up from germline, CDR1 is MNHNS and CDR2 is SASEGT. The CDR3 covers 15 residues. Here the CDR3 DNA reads TGTGCCAGCAGAAGACAGGGCTTGGGGTACAATGAGCAGTTCTTC. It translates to CASRRQGLGYNEQFF.

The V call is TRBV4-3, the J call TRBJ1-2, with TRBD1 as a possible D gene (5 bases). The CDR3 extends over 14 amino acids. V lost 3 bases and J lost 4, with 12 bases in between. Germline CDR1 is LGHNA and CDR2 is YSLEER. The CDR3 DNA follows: TGCGCCAGCAGCCATCGGGGGAGGGGCTATGGCTACACCTTC. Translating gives CASSHRGRGYGYTF.

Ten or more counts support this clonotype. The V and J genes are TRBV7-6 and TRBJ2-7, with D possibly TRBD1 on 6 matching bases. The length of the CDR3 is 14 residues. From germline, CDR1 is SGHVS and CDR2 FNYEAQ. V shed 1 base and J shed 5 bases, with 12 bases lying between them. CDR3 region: CASSLDPGHDEQYF. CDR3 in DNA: TGTGCCAGCAGCTTAGATCCGGGACACGACGAGCAGTACTTC.

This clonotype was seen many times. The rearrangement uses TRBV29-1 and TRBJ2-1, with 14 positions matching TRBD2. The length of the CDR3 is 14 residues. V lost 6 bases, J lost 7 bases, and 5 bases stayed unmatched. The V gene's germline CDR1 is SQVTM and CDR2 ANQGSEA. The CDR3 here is CSVSGTSGSNEQFF. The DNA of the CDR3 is TGCAGCGTCTCCGGGACTAGCGGGAGTAATGAGCAGTTCTTC.

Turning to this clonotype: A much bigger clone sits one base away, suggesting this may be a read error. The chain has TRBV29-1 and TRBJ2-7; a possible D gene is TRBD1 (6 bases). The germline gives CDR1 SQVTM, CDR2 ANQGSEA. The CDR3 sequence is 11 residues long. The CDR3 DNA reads TGCAGCGTTCTTACAGGGAACGACCAGTACTTC. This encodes CSVLTGNDQYF.

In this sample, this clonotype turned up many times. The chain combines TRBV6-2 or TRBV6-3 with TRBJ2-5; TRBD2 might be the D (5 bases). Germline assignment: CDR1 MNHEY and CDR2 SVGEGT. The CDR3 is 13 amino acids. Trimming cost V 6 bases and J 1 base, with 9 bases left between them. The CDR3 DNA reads TGTGCCAGCAGCCGACTATCCCAAGAGACCCAGTACTTC. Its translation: CASSRLSQETQYF.

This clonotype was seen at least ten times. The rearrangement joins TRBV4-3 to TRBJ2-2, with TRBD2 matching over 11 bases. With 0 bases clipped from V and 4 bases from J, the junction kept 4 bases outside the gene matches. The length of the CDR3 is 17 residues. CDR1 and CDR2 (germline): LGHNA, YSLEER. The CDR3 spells CASSQDKGLAVTGELFF. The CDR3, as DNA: TGCGCCAGCAGCCAAGATAAGGGACTAGCGGTCACCGGGGAGCTGTTTTTT.

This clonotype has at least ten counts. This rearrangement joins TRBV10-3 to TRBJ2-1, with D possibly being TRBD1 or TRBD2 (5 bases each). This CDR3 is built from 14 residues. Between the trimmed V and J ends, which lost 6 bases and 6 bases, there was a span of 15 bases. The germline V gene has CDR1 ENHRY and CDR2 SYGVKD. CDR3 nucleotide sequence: TGTGCCATCAGCGCAACCGGGGCCCTCAATGAGCAGTTCTTC. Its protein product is CAISATGALNEQFF.

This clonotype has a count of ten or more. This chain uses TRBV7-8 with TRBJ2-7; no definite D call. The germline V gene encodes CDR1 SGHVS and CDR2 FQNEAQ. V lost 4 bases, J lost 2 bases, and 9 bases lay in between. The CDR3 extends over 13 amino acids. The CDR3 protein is CASSSLNTYEQYF. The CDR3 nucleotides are TGTGCCAGCAGCTCCCTCAACACCTACGAGCAGTACTTC.

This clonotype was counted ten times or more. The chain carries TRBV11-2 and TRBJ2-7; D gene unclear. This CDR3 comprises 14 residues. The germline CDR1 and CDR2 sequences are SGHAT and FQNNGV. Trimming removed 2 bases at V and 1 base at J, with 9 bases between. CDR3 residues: CASSLWRSSYEQYF. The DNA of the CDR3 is TGTGCCAGCAGCTTATGGCGCAGTTCCTACGAGCAGTACTTC.

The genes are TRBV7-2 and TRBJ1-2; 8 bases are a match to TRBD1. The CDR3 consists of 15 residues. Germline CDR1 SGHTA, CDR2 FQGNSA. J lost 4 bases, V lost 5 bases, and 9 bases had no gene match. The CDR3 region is CASSPTGQGTYGYTF. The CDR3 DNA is TGTGCCAGCAGCCCAACTGGACAGGGAACCTATGGCTACACCTTC.

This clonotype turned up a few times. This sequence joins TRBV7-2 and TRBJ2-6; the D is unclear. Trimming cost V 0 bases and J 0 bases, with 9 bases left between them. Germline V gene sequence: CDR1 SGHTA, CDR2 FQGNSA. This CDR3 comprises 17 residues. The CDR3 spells CASSLAGAISGANVLTF. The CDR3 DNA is TGTGCCAGCAGCTTAGCGGGCGCCATCTCTGGGGCCAACGTCCTGACTTTC.

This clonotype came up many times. CDR3 DNA sequence: TGTGCCAGCAGCTTAGTTTTTTCTAGCGGCTACCTGTCTACCTACGAGCAGTACTTC. Translation: CASSLVFSSGYLSTYEQYF. This chain uses TRBV11-2 with TRBJ2-7, with TRBD2 identical over 7 bases. The CDR3 runs to 19 residues. The V gene's germline CDR1 is SGHAT and CDR2 FQNNGV. J lost 2 bases, V lost 1 base, and 17 bases had no gene match.

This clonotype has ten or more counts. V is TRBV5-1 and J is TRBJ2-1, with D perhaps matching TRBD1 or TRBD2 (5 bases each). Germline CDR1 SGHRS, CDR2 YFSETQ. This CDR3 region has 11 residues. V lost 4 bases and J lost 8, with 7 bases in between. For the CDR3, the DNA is TGCGCCAGCAGCACGGGACATGAGCAGTTCTTC. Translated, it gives CASSTGHEQFF. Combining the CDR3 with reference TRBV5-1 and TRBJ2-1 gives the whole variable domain KAGVTQTPRYLIKTRGQQVTLSCSPISGHRSVSWYQQTPGQGLQFLFEYFSETQRNKGNFPGRFSGRQFSNSRSEMNVSTLELGDSALYLCASSTGHEQFFGPGTRLTVL.

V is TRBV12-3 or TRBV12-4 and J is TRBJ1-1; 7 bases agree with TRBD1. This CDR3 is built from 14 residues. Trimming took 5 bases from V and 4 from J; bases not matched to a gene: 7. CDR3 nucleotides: TGTGCCAGCAGTATTACAGGGGATGGCACTGAAGCTTTCTTT. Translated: CASSITGDGTEAFF.

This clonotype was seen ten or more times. CDR3 sequence (DNA): TGTGCCAGCAGAGATATCGGACGCACTGAAGCTTTCTTT. Amino acids: CASRDIGRTEAFF. The chain combines TRBV12-3 or TRBV12-4 with TRBJ1-1; D is ambiguous. V shed 6 bases and J shed 4 bases, with 12 bases lying between them. CDR3 length: 13 amino acids.

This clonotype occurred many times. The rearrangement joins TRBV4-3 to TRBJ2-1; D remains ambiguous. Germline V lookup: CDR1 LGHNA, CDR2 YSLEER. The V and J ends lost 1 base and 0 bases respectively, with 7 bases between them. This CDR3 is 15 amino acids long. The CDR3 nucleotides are TGCGCCAGCAGCCAAGGGACGAGCTCCTACAATGAGCAGTTCTTC. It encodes CASSQGTSSYNEQFF.

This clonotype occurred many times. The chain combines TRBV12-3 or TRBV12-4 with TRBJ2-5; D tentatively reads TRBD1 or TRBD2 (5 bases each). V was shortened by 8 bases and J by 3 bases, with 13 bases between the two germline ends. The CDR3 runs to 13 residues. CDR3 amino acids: CASGWGSKETQYF. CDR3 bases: TGTGCCAGCGGCTGGGGGTCCAAAGAGACCCAGTACTTC.